One sample yielded the 3 T cell receptor beta chains listed below, sequenced in a study of technical replicates of blood from a handful of donors. TCRdb keeps only in-frame clones here, not all; method: immunoSEQ multiplex PCR. The table shows 50,000 to 80,000 clones, with roughly 90% occurring only once. Sequenced sample: PBMCs. The receptor source for this set is a human donor in good health. Some clones in this sample may be carry-over from other donors' samples.

The chain has TRBV7-2 and TRBJ2-1, with TRBD1 as a possible D gene (5 bases). This CDR3 contains 16 residues. CDR1 is SGHTA, CDR2 FQGNSA, per germline. The V end lost 6 bases, the J end lost 8 bases, and 23 bases lay between the germline ends. DNA for the CDR3: TGTGCCAGCAGGTTATACGCGACTGGGGTAGGGGATGAGCAGTTCTTC. Translating it yields CASRLYATGVGDEQFF.

The genes are TRBV6-5 and TRBJ1-2; 7 bases map to TRBD1. Trimming at V came to 5 bases and at J to 4 bases, leaving 10 bases not matched to a gene. This CDR3 region has 15 residues. Germline V gives CDR1 MNHEY, CDR2 SVGAGI. The CDR3 bases are TGTGCCAGCAGTCAGATCGGCAGGGGGGCCTATGGCTACACCTTC. It translates to CASSQIGRGAYGYTF.

The genes are TRBV9 and TRBJ2-1, with a possible D match to TRBD1 (7 bases). CDR3 size: 14 residues. Germline CDR1 reads SGDLS; CDR2 reads YYNGEE. V lost 1 base, J lost 6 bases, and 11 bases lay in between. CDR3 sequence (DNA): TGTGCCAGCAGCGTACAGGGGGGAAGCAATGAGCAGTTCTTC. As protein: CASSVQGGSNEQFF.